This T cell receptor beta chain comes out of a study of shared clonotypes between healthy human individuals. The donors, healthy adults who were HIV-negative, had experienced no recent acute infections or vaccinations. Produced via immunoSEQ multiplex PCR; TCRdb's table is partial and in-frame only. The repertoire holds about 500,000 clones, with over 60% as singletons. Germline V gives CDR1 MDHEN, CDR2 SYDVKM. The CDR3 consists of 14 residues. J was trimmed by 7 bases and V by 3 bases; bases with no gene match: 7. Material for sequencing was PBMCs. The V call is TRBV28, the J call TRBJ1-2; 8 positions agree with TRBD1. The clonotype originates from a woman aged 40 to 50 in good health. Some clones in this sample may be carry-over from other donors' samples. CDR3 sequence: CASSFRDRGSGYTF. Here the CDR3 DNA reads TGTGCCAGCAGTTTCAGAGACAGGGGTTCTGGCTACACCTTC.